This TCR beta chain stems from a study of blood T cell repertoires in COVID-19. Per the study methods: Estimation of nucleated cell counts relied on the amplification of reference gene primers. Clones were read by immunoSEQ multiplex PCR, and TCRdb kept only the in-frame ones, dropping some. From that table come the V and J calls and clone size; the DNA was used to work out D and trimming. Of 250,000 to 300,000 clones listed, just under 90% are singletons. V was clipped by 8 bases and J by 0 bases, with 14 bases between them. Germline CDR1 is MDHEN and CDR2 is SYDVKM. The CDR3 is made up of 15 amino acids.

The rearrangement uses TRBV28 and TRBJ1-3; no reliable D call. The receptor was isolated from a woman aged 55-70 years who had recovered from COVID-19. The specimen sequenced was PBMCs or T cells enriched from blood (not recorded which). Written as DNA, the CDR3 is TGTGCCAGCGGCCCTGGCCAGGTCTCTGGAAACACCATATATTTT. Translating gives CASGPGQVSGNTIYF.